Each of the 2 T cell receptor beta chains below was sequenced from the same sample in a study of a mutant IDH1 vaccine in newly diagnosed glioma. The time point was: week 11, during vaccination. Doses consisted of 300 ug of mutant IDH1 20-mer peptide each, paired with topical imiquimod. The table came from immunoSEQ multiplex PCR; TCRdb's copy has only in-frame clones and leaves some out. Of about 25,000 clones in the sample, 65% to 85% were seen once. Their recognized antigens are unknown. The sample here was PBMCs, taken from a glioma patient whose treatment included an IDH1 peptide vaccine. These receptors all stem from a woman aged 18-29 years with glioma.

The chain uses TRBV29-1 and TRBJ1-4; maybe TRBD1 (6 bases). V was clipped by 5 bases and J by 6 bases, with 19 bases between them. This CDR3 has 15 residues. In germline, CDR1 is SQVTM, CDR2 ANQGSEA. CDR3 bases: TGCAGCGTTACAATACCGGCAGGGGTGGATGAAAAACTGTTTTTT. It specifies CSVTIPAGVDEKLFF.

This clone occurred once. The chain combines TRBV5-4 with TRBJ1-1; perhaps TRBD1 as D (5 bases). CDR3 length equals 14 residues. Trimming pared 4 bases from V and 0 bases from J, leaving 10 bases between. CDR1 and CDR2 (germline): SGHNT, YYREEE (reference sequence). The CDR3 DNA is TGTGCCAGCAGCCGGGACGGATTGAACACTGAAGCTTTCTTT. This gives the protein CASSRDGLNTEAFF.